These 5 T cell receptor beta chains originate from one sample sequenced in a study of T cells in Graves' hyperthyroidism and ophthalmopathy. RNA transcripts yielded amplified TCR beta CDR3 regions. The HTBI primer set drove a first-round RT-PCR of the TCR CDR3. TCRdb re-derived calls from the multiplex PCR reads in MiXCR, one entry per CDR3 protein. Of around 570,000 distinct CDR3 sequences in the sample, about 20% were seen once. Sequencing was carried out using blood. These receptors came from a man between 35 and 55 years old with Graves' ophthalmopathy.

This clonotype was seen repeatedly, ten times or more. CDR3 sequence reads: CSASRETWSSYEQYF. CDR3 nucleotide sequence: TGCAGTGCTAGCAGGGAGACCTGGAGCTCCTACGAGCAGTACTTC. The gene calls are TRBV20-1 and TRBJ2-7; D is tentatively TRBD1 or TRBD2 (5 bases each). V was shortened by 3 bases and J by 0 bases, with 15 bases between the two germline ends. The length of the CDR3 is 15 residues. CDR1 is DFQATT and CDR2 is SNEGSKA in the germline V gene (reference sequence).

The chain carries TRBV2 and TRBJ2-7; 8 nucleotides align to TRBD1. The V gene end was trimmed by 5 bases and the J gene end by 2 bases; junction bases not matched to a gene: 8. The germline CDR1 and CDR2 sequences are SNHLY and FYNNEI. CDR3 length: 15 amino acids. CDR3 bases: TGTGCCAGCAGTCCGACAGGGGCGTTAACCTACGAGCAGTACTTC. As protein: CASSPTGALTYEQYF.

The table lists this clonotype with many counts. Written as DNA, the CDR3 is TGCGCCAGCAGCTTGGACCCTAGCGGGAGTGTTAGCACAGATACGCAGTATTTT. Translating gives CASSLDPSGSVSTDTQYF. V is TRBV5-1 and J is TRBJ2-3, with 10 positions matching TRBD2. With 0 bases clipped from V and 0 bases from J, the junction kept 7 bases outside the gene matches. From germline, CDR1 is SGHRS and CDR2 YFSETQ. This CDR3 is built from 18 residues.

Details on this clonotype: A read error may explain this, as a much larger clone is one base away. The chain couples TRBV7-2 to TRBJ2-7; 7 bases fit TRBD2. Germline CDR1 SGHTA, CDR2 FQGNSA. CDR3 length equals 16 residues. Here the CDR3 DNA reads TGTGCCAGCAGGGATATAGCGGGCCCGGACTCCTACGAGCAGGACTTC. Translation gives CASRDIAGPDSYEQDF.

This clonotype has ten or more counts. The gene calls are TRBV5-5 and TRBJ2-7; no reliable D call. V was trimmed by 0 bases and J by 4 bases, leaving 11 bases between them. Per the germline V gene, CDR1 is SGHKS and CDR2 is YYEKEE (reference sequence). The CDR3 length is 14 residues. The chain's CDR3 is CASSLDPSLYEQYF. The CDR3 coding sequence is TGTGCCAGCAGCTTGGATCCATCCCTTTACGAGCAGTACTTC.